This TCR beta chain appears in the sequencing data of a study of blood T cell repertoires in COVID-19. Background on the study: Both acute and convalescent COVID-19 samples were obtained from the United States, Italy and Spain.

In terms of age and location, participants ranged from about 18 to 89 years and lived in about 25 US areas. The data were produced by immunoSEQ multiplex PCR, yet TCRdb's version contains in-frame clones alone and is incomplete. The sample has approximately 300,000 clones, approximately 92% seen once. This clone was detected only once. This sequence originates from a woman under 40 who had recovered from COVID-19. Sequencing input: PBMCs or T cells enriched from blood (not recorded which).

CDR3 protein: CASTFRPGHPYNEQFF. As DNA, the CDR3 is TGTGCCAGTACCTTTAGGCCGGGACACCCCTACAATGAGCAGTTCTTC. The chain joins TRBV19 to TRBJ2-1; a possible D gene is TRBD1 (6 bases). Trimming removed 7 bases from V and 2 bases from J, with 18 bases in between. Looked up from germline, CDR1 is LNHDA and CDR2 is SQIVND (reference sequence). The CDR3 contains 16 residues. Using reference TRBV19 and TRBJ2-1 for the parts outside the CDR3, the full variable domain is DGGITQSPKYLFRKEGQNVTLSCEQNLNHDAMYWYRQDPGQGLRLIYYSQIVNDFQKGDIAEGYSVSREKKESFPLTVTSAQKNPTAFYLCASTFRPGHPYNEQFFGPGTRLTVL.